The sample holds a few counts of the clone carrying this T cell receptor beta chain. Its antigen is unidentified. This record belongs to a study of T cells in Graves' hyperthyroidism and ophthalmopathy. Background on the study: Peripheral blood specimens were obtained at initial diagnosis, prior to any treatment.

RNA transcripts gave rise to amplified TCR beta CDR3 regions. During a first-round RT-PCR of the TCR CDR3, the HTBI primer set was used. TCRdb fed the multiplex PCR reads into MiXCR, producing one record per CDR3 protein. The profile shows hundreds of thousands of distinct CDR3 sequences, around 39% of them singletons. Study results and caveats: Appearing also in blood were most of the thyroid clonotypes expanded above 0.001.

The CDR3 consists of 14 residues. Germline CDR1 DFQATT, CDR2 SNEGSKA (reference sequence). Losses at the gene ends were 6 bases for V and 4 bases for J; bases not matched to a gene: 4. Sample: blood. The chain is built from TRBV20-1 and TRBJ2-5, with 14 bases matching TRBD2. The TCR was taken from a young man with Graves' hyperthyroidism. The CDR3 is CSAYGLAGGETQYF. DNA of the CDR3: TGCAGTGCCTACGGACTAGCGGGAGGAGAGACCCAGTACTTC.